There are a few counts of the clone carrying this T cell receptor beta chain. Germline values: CDR1 MNHEY, CDR2 SVGAGI. V lost 7 bases and J lost 6, with 12 bases in between. The CDR3 sequence is 13 residues long. The data derive from a study of beta chain features in type 1 diabetes. Purity exceeding 95% was reached by all sorted populations. The isolated RNA, all of it, was reverse transcribed, so expressed TCRB transcripts were what got sequenced. Naive, central memory and regulatory T cell samples produced a mean of roughly 3.9 million reads. Some clones are missing from TCRdb's copy, which holds only in-frame ones; the method was immunoSEQ multiplex PCR. The table records about half a million clones, around 10% of them present only once.

Sequencing was carried out using naive CD4+ T cells from blood. The chain uses TRBV6-5 and TRBJ1-4; no clear D. The clonotype originates from a woman between 18 and 29 years old in good health. CDR3 nucleotide sequence: TGTGCCAGCAACACCCCAGGTGATGAAAAACTGTTTTTT. Protein sequence: CASNTPGDEKLFF.